This is a list of T cell receptor beta chains from one sample in a study of control samples from healthy donors and cancer patients. This table comes from immunoSEQ multiplex PCR, and its TCRdb copy is limited to in-frame clones, with some not included. In the table there are around 160,000 clones, approximately 93% of which are singletons. The sequenced material came from blood. These receptors all come from a man younger than 35 in good health. Both conserved end residues are part of each CDR3. Fields, in order: clone size, D gene, J gene, V gene, CDR3 protein, CDR3 DNA. The D gene is left open where the match is weak. Some rows have no size entry. The others give once, few or many, or a class for an expanded clone.

>-|-|TRBJ1-1|TRBV12-3/TRBV12-4
CASSLPPGAAFF
TGTGCCAGCAGTTTGCCCCCGGGTGCAGCTTTCTTT
>-|-|TRBJ2-7|TRBV6-5
CASSFNPGNEQYF
TGTGCCAGCAGTTTTAATCCCGGGAACGAGCAGTACTTC
>-|TRBD2|TRBJ2-1|TRBV19
CASSNGLAGNEQFF
TGTGCCAGTAGTAACGGGTTAGCGGGCAATGAGCAGTTCTTC
>-|-|TRBJ1-2|TRBV28
CASSYYSTNYGYTF
TGTGCCAGCAGTTATTACAGTACTAACTATGGCTACACCTTC
>-|TRBD1|TRBJ2-1|TRBV29-1
CSGTGGPYNEQFF
TGCAGCGGGACAGGGGGACCTTACAATGAGCAGTTCTTC
>-|-|TRBJ2-7|TRBV11-1
CASSLGRTGRSYEQYF
TGTGCCAGCAGCTTAGGGAGGACCGGCCGGTCCTACGAGCAGTACTTC
>-|-|TRBJ1-6|TRBV11-2
CASSLDRGGNYNSPLHF
TGTGCCAGCAGCTTAGATCGGGGGGGAAACTATAATTCACCCCTCCACTTT
>-|-|TRBJ2-3|TRBV10-3
CAILSGRTDTQYF
TGTGCCATACTTAGCGGCCGCACAGATACGCAGTATTTT
>-|TRBD1|TRBJ1-5|TRBV27
CATRLTGGAGQPQHF
TGTGCCACCAGACTGACAGGGGGCGCCGGTCAGCCCCAGCATTTT
>once|-|TRBJ2-7|TRBV6-5
CASSRDLRSSYEQYF
TGTGCCAGCAGCCGGGACCTTCGAAGCTCCTACGAGCAGTACTTC
>-|TRBD1|TRBJ2-7|TRBV19
CASSTGQGRPYEQYF
TGTGCCAGTAGTACTGGACAGGGTCGCCCCTACGAGCAGTACTTC
>once|-|TRBJ2-7|TRBV6-2/TRBV6-3
CASSYHRVGQDYEQYF
TGTGCCAGCAGTTACCACAGGGTGGGTCAAGATTACGAGCAGTACTTC
>-|-|TRBJ1-6|TRBV4-1
CASSQVSDWYSPLHF
TGCGCCAGCAGCCAAGTATCCGACTGGTATTCACCCCTCCACTTT
>-|-|TRBJ1-5|TRBV5-4
CASSLLHSNQPQHF
TGTGCCAGCAGCTTGTTGCATAGCAATCAGCCCCAGCATTTT
>-|-|TRBJ1-1|TRBV7-9
CASSLVRVGQEAFF
TGTGCCAGCAGCTTAGTTCGGGTGGGGCAGGAAGCTTTCTTT
>-|TRBD1|TRBJ2-5|TRBV6-6
CASSTRQGNQETQYF
TGTGCCAGCAGCACGCGACAGGGAAACCAAGAGACCCAGTACTTC
>-|-|TRBJ2-5|TRBV28
CASSGDLYFRETQYF
TGTGCCAGCAGTGGAGATTTGTACTTTCGGGAGACCCAGTACTTC
>-|-|TRBJ1-3|TRBV10-3
CAISQEYGNTIYF
TGTGCCATCAGCCAGGAGTACGGAAACACCATATATTTT
>-|-|TRBJ2-5|TRBV19
CATRDFGETQYF
TGTGCCACCCGGGACTTTGGAGAGACCCAGTACTTC
>-|-|TRBJ1-1|TRBV7-6
CASSLGGVVREAFF
TGTGCCAGCAGCTTAGGAGGGGTGGTACGTGAAGCTTTCTTT
>-|-|TRBJ1-3|TRBV5-1
CASSSGVSGNTIYF
TGCGCCAGCAGCTCGGGCGTCTCTGGAAACACCATATATTTT
>-|-|TRBJ1-2|TRBV27
CASSSLGGDYGYTF
TGTGCCAGCAGTTCCCTTGGGGGCGACTATGGCTACACCTTC
>once|-|TRBJ1-1|TRBV11-2
CASSLGRVSEAFF
TGTGCCAGCAGCTTGGGGCGGGTGAGTGAAGCTTTCTTT
>-|TRBD1|TRBJ1-2|TRBV14
CASSRRDRASAGGYTF
TGTGCCAGCAGCCGAAGGGACAGGGCCTCCGCGGGTGGCTACACCTTC
>-|-|TRBJ2-2|TRBV2
CASSTRTVTGELFF
TGTGCCAGCAGTACCCGGACAGTCACCGGGGAGCTGTTTTTT
>-|-|TRBJ1-1|TRBV11-3
CASSLSGYGGTNTEAFF
TGTGCCAGCAGCTTATCAGGGTACGGGGGTACGAACACTGAAGCTTTCTTT
>-|-|TRBJ2-3|TRBV5-1
CASSFVLNTDTQYF
TGCGCCAGCAGCTTCGTACTGAACACAGATACGCAGTATTTT